These 10 T cell receptor beta chains were sequenced from one sample in a study of response to subunit inactivated influenza vaccine (dated by TCRdb to the late 2010s). Library preparation employed RT-PCR. The sequencing machine was an Illumina HiSeq 2500. TCRdb took the public reads, trimmed them with fastp at Q25, ran MiXCR for clone calling and kept in-frame beta chains. Rows merge per CDR3 protein into single entries with the most common DNA and genes. The sample records 860,000 or so distinct CDR3 sequences, roughly 20% of which are singletons. The ten top clones hold about a tenth of the sample. The sequencing here drew on PBMCs from blood, taken 5 days after vaccination. These receptors all come from a man aged 50-59 years who received an inactivated influenza vaccine. Donor details come from another sample of the same person, matched by shared clones.

The table lists this clonotype with a few counts. V and J are TRBV10-2 and TRBJ2-1; D is possibly TRBD2 (5 bases). The germline V gene has CDR1 WSHSY and CDR2 SAAADI. The CDR3 covers 15 residues. The V end was cut by 6 bases, the J end by 0 bases, with 12 bases between. CDR3 region: CASRERTSSYNEQFF. The CDR3 region has the DNA TGCGCCAGCAGGGAGCGGACGAGCTCCTACAATGAGCAGTTCTTC.

This clonotype was picked up a small number of times. DNA of the CDR3: TGTGCCAGCAGTTACTCGGCGGGAACCCGCACAGATACGCAGTATTTT. Protein: CASSYSAGTRTDTQYF. The rearrangement uses TRBV6-5 and TRBJ2-3; the D gene is possibly TRBD2 (6 bases). V was trimmed by 0 bases and J by 1 base, leaving 11 bases between them. This CDR3 has 16 residues. The germline V gene encodes CDR1 MNHEY and CDR2 SVGAGI.

CDR3 sequence reads: CASSRVGTGRDNEQFF. The DNA of the CDR3 is TGTGCCAGCAGCCGGGTCGGGACAGGGAGGGACAATGAGCAGTTCTTC. The chain employs TRBV7-3 and TRBJ2-1, with 9 positions matching TRBD1. In germline, CDR1 is SGHTA, CDR2 FQGTGA. V trimming: 5 bases; J trimming: 5 bases; junction bases outside the gene matches: 10. This CDR3 comprises 16 residues. Using reference TRBV7-3 and TRBJ2-1 for the parts outside the CDR3, the full variable domain is GAGVSQTPSNKVTEKGKYVELRCDPISGHTALYWYRQSLGQGPEFLIYFQGTGAADDSGLPNDRFFAVRPEGSVSTLKIQRTERGDSAVYLCASSRVGTGRDNEQFFGPGTRLTVL.

This chain joins TRBV9 and TRBJ2-5; TRBD1 might be the D (5 bases). The CDR3 extends over 14 amino acids. V was shortened by 0 bases and J by 5 bases, with 11 bases between the two germline ends. CDR1 is SGDLS, CDR2 YYNGEE, per germline. The CDR3 here is CASSVAEGVETQYF. The CDR3 DNA is TGTGCCAGCAGCGTAGCTGAAGGGGTTGAGACCCAGTACTTC. The whole variable domain, remainder taken from reference TRBV9 and TRBJ2-5, is DSGVTQTPKHLITATGQRVTLRCSPRSGDLSVYWYQQSLDQGLQFLIQYYNGEERAKGNILERFSAQQFPDLHSELNLSSLELGDSALYFCASSVAEGVETQYFGPGTRLLVL.

The gene calls are TRBV7-9 and TRBJ2-7; 7 nucleotides line up with TRBD1. V shed 5 bases, J shed 4 bases, and the junction held 11 bases outside the gene matches. Germline V gives CDR1 SEHNR, CDR2 FQNEAQ (reference sequence). This CDR3 has 15 residues. The CDR3 loop is CASSDTGTERYEQYF. CDR3 DNA sequence: TGTGCCAGCAGCGACACCGGGACAGAGCGGTACGAGCAGTACTTC.

This clonotype turned up a few times. The rearrangement uses TRBV7-2 and TRBJ2-3; D possibly uses TRBD1 or TRBD2 (5 bases each). V was pared by 0 bases and J by 0 bases, with 10 bases between. Looked up from germline, CDR1 is SGHTA and CDR2 is FQGNSA. The CDR3 spans 16 residues. This CDR3 reads CASSLAPGRSTDTQYF. The CDR3 coding sequence is TGTGCCAGCAGCTTAGCTCCGGGGCGTAGCACAGATACGCAGTATTTT.

The J gene is TRBJ2-2, the V gene TRBV11-1, with 11 bases matching TRBD2. With 3 bases clipped from V and 8 bases from J, the junction kept 2 bases outside the gene matches. CDR3 length equals 14 residues. Germline values: CDR1 SGHAT, CDR2 FQDESV (reference sequence). The CDR3 DNA is TGTGCCAGCAGCTTCGGGACTAGCGGAGGGGAGCTGTTTTTT. It translates to CASSFGTSGGELFF. Full variable domain (rest looked up from reference TRBV11-1 and TRBJ2-2): EAEVAQSPRYKITEKSQAVAFWCDPISGHATLYWYRQILGQGPELLVQFQDESVVDDSQLPKDRFSAERLKGVDSTLKIQPAELGDSAMYLCASSFGTSGGELFFGEGSRLTVL.

V usage is TRBV5-1 and J usage is TRBJ2-3; 9 bases are shared with TRBD2. The junction had 11 bases not matched to a gene; V was cut back by 5 bases and J by 1 base. The CDR3 spans 17 residues. Germline lookup yields CDR1 SGHRS and CDR2 YFSETQ. As DNA, the CDR3 is TGCGCCAGCAGGTTAGAAATTAGCGGGGGCCGCACAGATACGCAGTATTTT. Translation: CASRLEISGGRTDTQYF.

This clonotype was seen only a few times. This rearrangement joins TRBV20-1 to TRBJ2-1; possibly TRBD1 for D (6 bases). The CDR3 consists of 16 residues. V dropped 0 bases and J dropped 3 bases, with 15 bases sitting between them. From germline, CDR1 is DFQATT and CDR2 SNEGSKA (reference sequence). The chain's CDR3 is CSARDPGTYIYNEQFF. The CDR3 bases are TGCAGTGCTAGAGATCCCGGGACATATATCTACAATGAGCAGTTCTTC.

The chain is built from TRBV20-1 and TRBJ1-1, with D unclear. The CDR3 spans 13 residues. The ends were cut back, 2 bases at V and 1 base at J, with 8 bases in the middle. Germline CDR1 reads DFQATT; CDR2 reads SNEGSKA (reference sequence). The CDR3 DNA reads TGCAGTGCTAGATCGGTAGGGAACACTGAAGCTTTCTTT. This encodes CSARSVGNTEAFF.